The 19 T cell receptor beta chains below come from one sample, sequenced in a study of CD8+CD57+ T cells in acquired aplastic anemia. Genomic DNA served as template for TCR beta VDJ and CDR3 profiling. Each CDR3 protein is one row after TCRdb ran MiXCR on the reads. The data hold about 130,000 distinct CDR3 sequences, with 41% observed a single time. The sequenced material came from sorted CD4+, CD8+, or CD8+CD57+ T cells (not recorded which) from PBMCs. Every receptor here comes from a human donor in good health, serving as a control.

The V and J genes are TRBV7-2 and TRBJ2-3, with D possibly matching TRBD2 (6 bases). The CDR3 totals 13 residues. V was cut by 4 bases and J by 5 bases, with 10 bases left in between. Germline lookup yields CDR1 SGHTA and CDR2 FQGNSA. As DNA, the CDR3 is TGTGCCAGCAGCTGGTGGGGGGTAGATACGCAGTATTTT. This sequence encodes CASSWWGVDTQYF.

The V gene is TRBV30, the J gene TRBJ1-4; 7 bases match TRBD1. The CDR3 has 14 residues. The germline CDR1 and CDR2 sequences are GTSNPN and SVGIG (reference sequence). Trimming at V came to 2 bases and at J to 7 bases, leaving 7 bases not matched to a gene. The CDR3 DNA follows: TGTGCCTGGAGTACAGACAGGGTAACTGAAAAACTGTTTTTT. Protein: CAWSTDRVTEKLFF.

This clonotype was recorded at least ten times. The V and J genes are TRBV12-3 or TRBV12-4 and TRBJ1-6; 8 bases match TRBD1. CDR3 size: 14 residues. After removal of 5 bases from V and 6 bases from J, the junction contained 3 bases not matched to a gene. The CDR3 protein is CASSLQGGNSPLHF. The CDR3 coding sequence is TGTGCCAGCAGTCTACAGGGGGGTAATTCACCCCTCCACTTT.

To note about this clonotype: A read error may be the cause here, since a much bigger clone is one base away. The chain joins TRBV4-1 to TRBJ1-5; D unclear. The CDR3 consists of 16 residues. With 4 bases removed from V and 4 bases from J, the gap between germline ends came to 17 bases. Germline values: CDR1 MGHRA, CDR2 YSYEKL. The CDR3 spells CASSRASATGNQPQHF. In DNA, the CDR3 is TGCGCCAGCAGCCGAGCCTCCGCGACGGGAAATCAGCCCCAGCATTTT.

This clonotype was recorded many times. As DNA, the CDR3 is TGTGCCAGCAGCCAAGTCTATTTCGATACGCAGTATTTT. The encoded protein is CASSQVYFDTQYF. The V gene is TRBV14, the J gene TRBJ2-3; no definite D call. Trimming took 1 base from V and 6 from J, leaving 8 bases between them. The CDR3 contains 13 residues. From germline, CDR1 is SGHDN and CDR2 FVKESK. Combining the CDR3 with reference TRBV14 and TRBJ2-3 gives the whole variable domain EAGVTQFPSHSVIEKGQTVTLRCDPISGHDNLYWYRRVMGKEIKFLLHFVKESKQDESGMPNNRFLAERTGGTYSTLKVQPAELEDSGVYFCASSQVYFDTQYFGPGTRLTVL.

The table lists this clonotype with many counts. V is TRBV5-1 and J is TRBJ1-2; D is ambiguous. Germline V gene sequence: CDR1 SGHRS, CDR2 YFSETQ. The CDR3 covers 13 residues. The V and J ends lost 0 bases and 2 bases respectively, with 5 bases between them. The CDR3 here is CASSLVGNYGYTF. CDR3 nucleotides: TGCGCCAGCAGCTTGGTGGGAAACTATGGCTACACCTTC.

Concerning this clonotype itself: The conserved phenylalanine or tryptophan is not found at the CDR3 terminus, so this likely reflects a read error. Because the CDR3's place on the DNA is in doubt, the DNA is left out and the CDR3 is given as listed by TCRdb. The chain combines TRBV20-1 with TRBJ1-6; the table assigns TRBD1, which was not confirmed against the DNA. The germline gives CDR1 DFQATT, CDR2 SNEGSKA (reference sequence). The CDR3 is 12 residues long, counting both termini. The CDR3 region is CSAQAGDSPPHS.

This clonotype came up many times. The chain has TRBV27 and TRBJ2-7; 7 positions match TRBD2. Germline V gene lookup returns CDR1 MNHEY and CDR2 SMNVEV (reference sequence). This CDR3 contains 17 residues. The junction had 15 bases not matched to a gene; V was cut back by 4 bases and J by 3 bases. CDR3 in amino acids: CASSWSGRSGTYYEQYF. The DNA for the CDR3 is TGTGCCAGCAGTTGGTCGGGGCGCAGCGGGACGTACTACGAGCAGTACTTC.

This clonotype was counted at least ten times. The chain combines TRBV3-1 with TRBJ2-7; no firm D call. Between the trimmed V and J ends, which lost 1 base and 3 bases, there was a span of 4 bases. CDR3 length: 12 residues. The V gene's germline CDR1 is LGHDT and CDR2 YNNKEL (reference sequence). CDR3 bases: TGTGCCAGCAGCCAAGCAGGCTACGAGCAGTACTTC. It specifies CASSQAGYEQYF.

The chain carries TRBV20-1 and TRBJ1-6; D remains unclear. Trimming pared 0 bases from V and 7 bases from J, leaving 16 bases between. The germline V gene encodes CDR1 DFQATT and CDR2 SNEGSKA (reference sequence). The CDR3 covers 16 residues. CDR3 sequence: CSARDHRLLGNSPLHF. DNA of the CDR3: TGCAGTGCTAGAGATCATAGGTTACTGGGGAATTCACCCCTCCACTTT.

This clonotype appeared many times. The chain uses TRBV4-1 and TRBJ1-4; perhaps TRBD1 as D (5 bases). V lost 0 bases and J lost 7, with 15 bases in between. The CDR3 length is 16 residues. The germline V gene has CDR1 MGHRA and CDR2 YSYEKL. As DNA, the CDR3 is TGCGCCAGCAGCCAAGACGTCGGGCGGAGGGGTGAAAAACTGTTTTTT. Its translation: CASSQDVGRRGEKLFF.

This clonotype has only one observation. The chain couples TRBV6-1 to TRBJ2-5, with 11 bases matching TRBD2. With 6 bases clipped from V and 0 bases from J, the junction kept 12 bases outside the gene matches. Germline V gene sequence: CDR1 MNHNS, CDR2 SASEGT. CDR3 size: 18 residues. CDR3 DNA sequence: TGTGCCAGCAGATTTATAGCGGGAGGGTCCCATCACCAAGAGACCCAGTACTTC. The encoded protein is CASRFIAGGSHHQETQYF.

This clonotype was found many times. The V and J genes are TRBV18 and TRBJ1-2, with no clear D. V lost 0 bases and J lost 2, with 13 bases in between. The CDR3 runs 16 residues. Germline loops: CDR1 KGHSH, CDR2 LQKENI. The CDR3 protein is CASSPPINPGNYGYTF. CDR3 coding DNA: TGTGCCAGCTCACCACCGATCAATCCGGGGAACTATGGCTACACCTTC. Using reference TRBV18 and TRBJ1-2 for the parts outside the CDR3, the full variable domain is NAGVMQNPRHLVRRRGQEARLRCSPMKGHSHVYWYRQLPEEGLKFMVYLQKENIIDESGMPKERFSAEFPKEGPSILRIQQVVRGDSAAYFCASSPPINPGNYGYTFGSGTRLTVV.

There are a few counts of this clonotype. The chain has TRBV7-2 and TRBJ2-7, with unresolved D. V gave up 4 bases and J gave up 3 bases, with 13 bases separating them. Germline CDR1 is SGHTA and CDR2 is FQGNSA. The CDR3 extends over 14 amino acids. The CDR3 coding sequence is TGTGCCAGCAGCTCTAATCCGTTTTTCTACGAGCAGTACTTC. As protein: CASSSNPFFYEQYF.

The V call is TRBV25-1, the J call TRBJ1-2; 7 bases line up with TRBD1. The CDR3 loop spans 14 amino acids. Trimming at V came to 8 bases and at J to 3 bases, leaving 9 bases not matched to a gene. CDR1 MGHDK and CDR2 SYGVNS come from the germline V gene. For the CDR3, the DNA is TGTGCCAGCGTCGTCAGGGACAGATACTATGGCTACACCTTC. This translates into CASVVRDRYYGYTF.

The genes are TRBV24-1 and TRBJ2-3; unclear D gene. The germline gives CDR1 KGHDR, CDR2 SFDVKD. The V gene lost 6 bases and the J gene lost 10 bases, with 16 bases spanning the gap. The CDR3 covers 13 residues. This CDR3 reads CATSSSEGLSQYF. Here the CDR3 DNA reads TGTGCCACCAGTTCCTCCGAAGGGCTATCGCAGTATTTT.

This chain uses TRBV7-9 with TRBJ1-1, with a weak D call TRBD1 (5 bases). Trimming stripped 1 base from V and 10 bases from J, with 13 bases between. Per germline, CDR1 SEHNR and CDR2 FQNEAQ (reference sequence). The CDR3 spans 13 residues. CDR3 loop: CASSLVLQGGAFF. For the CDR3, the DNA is TGTGCCAGCAGCTTAGTACTCCAGGGTGGAGCTTTCTTT.

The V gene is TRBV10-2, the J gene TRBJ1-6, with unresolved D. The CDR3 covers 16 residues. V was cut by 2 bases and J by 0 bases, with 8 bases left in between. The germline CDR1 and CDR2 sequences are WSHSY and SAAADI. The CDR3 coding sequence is TGCGCCAGCAGTGAGGCGCGAGGCTCCTATAATTCACCCCTCCACTTT. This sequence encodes CASSEARGSYNSPLHF.

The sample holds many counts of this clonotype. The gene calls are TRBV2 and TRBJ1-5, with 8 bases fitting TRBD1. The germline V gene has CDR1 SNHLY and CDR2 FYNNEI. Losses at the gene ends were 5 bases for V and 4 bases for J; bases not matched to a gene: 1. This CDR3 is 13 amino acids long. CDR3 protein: CASSWTGNQPQHF. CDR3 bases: TGTGCCAGCAGTTGGACAGGGAATCAGCCCCAGCATTTT.